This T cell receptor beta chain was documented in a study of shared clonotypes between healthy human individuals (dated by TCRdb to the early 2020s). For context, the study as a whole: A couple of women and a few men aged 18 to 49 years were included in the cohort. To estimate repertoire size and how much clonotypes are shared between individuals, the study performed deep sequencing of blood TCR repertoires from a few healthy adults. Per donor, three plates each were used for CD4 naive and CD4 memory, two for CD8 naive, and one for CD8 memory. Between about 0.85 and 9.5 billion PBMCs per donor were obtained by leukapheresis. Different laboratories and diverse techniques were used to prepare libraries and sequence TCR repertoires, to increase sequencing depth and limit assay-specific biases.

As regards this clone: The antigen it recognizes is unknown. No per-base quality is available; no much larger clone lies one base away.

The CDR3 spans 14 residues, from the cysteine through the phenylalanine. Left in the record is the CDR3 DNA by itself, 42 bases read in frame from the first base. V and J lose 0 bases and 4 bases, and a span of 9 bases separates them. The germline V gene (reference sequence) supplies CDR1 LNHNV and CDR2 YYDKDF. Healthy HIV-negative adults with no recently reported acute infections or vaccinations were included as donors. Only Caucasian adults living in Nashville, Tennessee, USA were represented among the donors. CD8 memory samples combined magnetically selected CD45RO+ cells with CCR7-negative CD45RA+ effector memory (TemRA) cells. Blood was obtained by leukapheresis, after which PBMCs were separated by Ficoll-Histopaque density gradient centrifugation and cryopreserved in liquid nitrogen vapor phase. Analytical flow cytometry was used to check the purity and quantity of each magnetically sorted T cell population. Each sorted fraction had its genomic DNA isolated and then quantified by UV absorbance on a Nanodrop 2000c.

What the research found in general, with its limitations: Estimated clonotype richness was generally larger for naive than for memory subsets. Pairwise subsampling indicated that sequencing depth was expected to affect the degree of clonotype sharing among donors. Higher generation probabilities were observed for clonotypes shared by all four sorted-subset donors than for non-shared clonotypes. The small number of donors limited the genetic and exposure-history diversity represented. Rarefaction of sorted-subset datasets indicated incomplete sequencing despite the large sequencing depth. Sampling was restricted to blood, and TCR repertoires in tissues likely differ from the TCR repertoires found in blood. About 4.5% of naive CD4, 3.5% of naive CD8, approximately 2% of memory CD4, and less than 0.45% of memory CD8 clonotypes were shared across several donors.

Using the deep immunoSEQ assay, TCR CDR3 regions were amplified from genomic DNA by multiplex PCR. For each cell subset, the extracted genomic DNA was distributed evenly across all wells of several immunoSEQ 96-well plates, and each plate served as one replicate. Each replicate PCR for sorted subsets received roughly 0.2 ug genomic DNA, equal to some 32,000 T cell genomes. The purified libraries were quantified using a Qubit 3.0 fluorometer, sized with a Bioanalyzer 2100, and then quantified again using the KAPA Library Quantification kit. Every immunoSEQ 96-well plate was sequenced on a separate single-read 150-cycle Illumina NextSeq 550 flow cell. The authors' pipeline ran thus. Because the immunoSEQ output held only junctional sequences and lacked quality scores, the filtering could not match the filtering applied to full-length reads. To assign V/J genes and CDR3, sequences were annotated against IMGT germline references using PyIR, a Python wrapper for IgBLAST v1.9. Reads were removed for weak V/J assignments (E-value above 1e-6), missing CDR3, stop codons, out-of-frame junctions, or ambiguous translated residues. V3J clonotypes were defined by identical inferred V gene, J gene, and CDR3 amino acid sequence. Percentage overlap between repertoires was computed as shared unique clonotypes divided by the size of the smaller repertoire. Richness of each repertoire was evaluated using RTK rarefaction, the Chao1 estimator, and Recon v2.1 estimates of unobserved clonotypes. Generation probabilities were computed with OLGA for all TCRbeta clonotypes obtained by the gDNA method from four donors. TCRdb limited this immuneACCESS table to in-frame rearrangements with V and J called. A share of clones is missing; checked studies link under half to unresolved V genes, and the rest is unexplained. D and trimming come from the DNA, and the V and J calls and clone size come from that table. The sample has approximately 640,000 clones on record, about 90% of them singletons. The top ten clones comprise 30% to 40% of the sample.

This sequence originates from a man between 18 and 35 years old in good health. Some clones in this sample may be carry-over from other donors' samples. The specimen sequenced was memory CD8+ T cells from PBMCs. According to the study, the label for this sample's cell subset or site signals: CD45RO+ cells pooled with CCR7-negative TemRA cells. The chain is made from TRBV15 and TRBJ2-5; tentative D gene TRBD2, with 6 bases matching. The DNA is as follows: TGTGCCACCAGCAGAGATAAGGAGGGAGAGACCCAGTACTTC. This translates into CATSRDKEGETQYF. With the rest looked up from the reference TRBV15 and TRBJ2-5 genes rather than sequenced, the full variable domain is DAMVIQNPRYQVTQFGKPVTLSCSQTLNHNVMYWYQQKSSQAPKLLFHYYDKDFNNEADTPDNFQSRRPNTSFCFLDIRSPGLGDTAMYLCATSRDKEGETQYFGPGTRLLVL.